This record looks at one T cell receptor beta chain sequence and its context. What it binds is not known. The CDR3 extends over 12 amino acids. V was clipped by 2 bases and J by 4 bases, with 6 bases between them. The source of the sample is a study of shared clonotypes between healthy human individuals. Study at large: Contributing individuals were two females and three males aged 18 to 49.

Findings of the study overall: The study sampled only blood, and tissue repertoires likely differ. Naive CD4 clonotype sharing across four donors was about 5%.

Generated by immunoSEQ multiplex PCR, the TCRdb table keeps only in-frame clones and is missing some. This table has some 1.5 million clones, roughly 96% appearing once. V and J are TRBV23-1 and TRBJ2-7; the D is unclear. TRBV23-1 is identified as an open reading frame with a role that is uncertain. The origin of this receptor is a man aged 30 to 45 in good health. Sequenced: naive CD4+ T cells sorted from blood. The subset denotes: CD45RA+ positively selected. DNA of the CDR3: TGCGCCAGCAGTCAAGGGTTGTACGAGCAGTACTTC. This sequence encodes CASSQGLYEQYF.